The entry that follows covers one TCR beta chain sequence. These data are taken from a study of blood T cells in healthy people across ages. This CDR3 comprises 16 residues. The germline V gene encodes CDR1 MNHEY and CDR2 SMNVEV (reference sequence). The V gene end was trimmed by 4 bases and the J gene end by 2 bases; junction bases not matched to a gene: 7. Sample-barcoded 5' priming and a J-beta primer mix drove a second PCR of 7 to 11 cycles. Any given sample supplied a minimum of 2.5 million CDR3-containing paired-end reads. TCRdb reanalysed the 5' RACE reads using MiXCR and keeps one entry per CDR3 protein. The data contain about 1.4 million distinct CDR3 sequences, around 55% of them seen just once; the ten biggest clones take up under 8.5%.

Sequencing was performed on blood. The chain couples TRBV27 to TRBJ2-7, with 11 positions matching TRBD2. The TCR comes from a man younger than 35 in good health. In DNA, the CDR3 is TGTGCCAGCAGTTCACTACTAGCGGGGGCCCCCTACGAGCAGTACTTC. This encodes CASSSLLAGAPYEQYF.